What follows are 11 T cell receptor beta chains derived from one specimen sequenced in a study of tissue T cells after allogeneic stem cell transplantation. Data came from immunoSEQ multiplex PCR; TCRdb stores just in-frame clones and leaves some out. Of roughly 730 clones in the sample, about 45% were seen once. The input for sequencing was rectal tissue, taken at autopsy. These receptors all stem from a female patient aged 40 to 69 with steroid-refractory graft-versus-host disease after an allogeneic stem cell transplant. Some of these T cells may belong to the graft donor.

This chain connects TRBV4-3 to TRBJ1-1; D is unresolved. The CDR3 loop spans 14 amino acids. Germline-derived CDR1 and CDR2 are LGHNA and YSLEER. The V end was cut by 4 bases, the J end by 2 bases, with 11 bases between. The CDR3 nucleotides are TGCGCCAGCAGCCGAGCCTGGGGAAACACTGAAGCTTTCTTT. This sequence encodes CASSRAWGNTEAFF.

This chain uses TRBV7-8 with TRBJ1-4, with D possibly TRBD1 on 6 matching bases. The CDR3 covers 15 residues. Germline assignment: CDR1 SGHVS and CDR2 FQNEAQ. V was clipped by 4 bases and J by 7 bases, with 16 bases between them. The CDR3: CASSSPTGRSEKLFF. The CDR3 nucleotides read TGTGCCAGCAGCTCCCCAACAGGGCGTAGTGAAAAACTGTTTTTT.

This clone is judged large. The chain links TRBV15 to TRBJ1-2, with 7 nucleotides matching TRBD1. Germline V lookup: CDR1 LNHNV, CDR2 YYDKDF (reference sequence). The junction had 6 bases not matched to a gene; V was cut back by 2 bases and J by 9 bases. This CDR3 is 13 amino acids long. This chain's CDR3 is CATSRSDRASYTF. The CDR3 DNA reads TGTGCCACCAGCAGATCCGACAGGGCAAGCTACACCTTC.

This sequence joins TRBV10-2 and TRBJ2-2; TRBD2 matches at 12 bases. CDR3 length: 15 amino acids. J gave up 7 bases and V 6 bases, and 6 bases lay outside the gene matches. Germline V lookup: CDR1 WSHSY, CDR2 SAAADI. The CDR3 DNA is TGCGCCAGCAGGGTGACTAGCGGGAGTAACGGGGAGCTGTTTTTT. It codes for CASRVTSGSNGELFF.

V gene TRBV19 combines with J gene TRBJ2-4; the match to TRBD1 covers 7 bases. The V gene end was trimmed by 6 bases and the J gene end by 5 bases; junction bases not matched to a gene: 7. The CDR3 covers 14 residues. CDR1 and CDR2 from the germline V gene are LNHDA and SQIVND (reference sequence). The CDR3 region has the DNA TGTGCCAGTAGCTGGGACAGTAGGGAAAACATTCAGTACTTC. Translated: CASSWDSRENIQYF.

V usage is TRBV7-9 and J usage is TRBJ2-2; D remains unclear. Germline CDR1 is SEHNR and CDR2 is FQNEAQ (reference sequence). CDR3 size: 13 residues. Trimming removed 9 bases at V and 5 bases at J, with 13 bases between. CDR3 sequence reads: CASSGPDTGELFF. CDR3 bases: TGTGCCAGTTCCGGGCCTGATACCGGGGAGCTGTTTTTT.

This clone was seen a handful of times. The chain is built from TRBV3-1 (or the pseudogene TRBV3-2) and TRBJ1-3; no reliable D call. The CDR3 runs to 13 residues. The germline V and J ends were trimmed by 1 base and 2 bases, with 3 bases remaining between them. CDR1 is LGHDT, CDR2 YNNKEL, per germline (reference sequence). The CDR3 protein is CASSQGPGNTIYF. The CDR3 DNA reads TGTGCCAGCAGCCAAGGCCCTGGAAACACCATATATTTT.

By share, this clone counts as large. The chain joins TRBV5-1 to TRBJ1-1; D is perhaps TRBD1 (6 bases). Germline V gene sequence: CDR1 SGHRS, CDR2 YFSETQ. The CDR3 runs to 11 residues. V lost 4 bases to trimming and J lost 8 bases, with 9 bases between them. CDR3 in amino acids: CASSLDREAFF. The DNA for the CDR3 is TGCGCCAGCAGCCTAGACAGGGAAGCTTTCTTT.

V and J are TRBV18 and TRBJ1-2; TRBD1 aligns across 7 bases. Germline loops: CDR1 KGHSH, CDR2 LQKENI. The CDR3 is made up of 14 amino acids. V gave up 6 bases and J gave up 5 bases; unmatched junction bases: 9. This CDR3 is CASSGTALGYGYTF. The CDR3 DNA sequence: TGTGCCAGCTCCGGGACAGCCTTAGGGTATGGCTACACCTTC.

This clone was seen a handful of times. V and J are TRBV10-3 and TRBJ1-2; tentative D call: TRBD1 (6 bases). CDR1 ENHRY and CDR2 SYGVKD come from the germline V gene. V lost 11 bases and J lost 0, with 16 bases in between. CDR3 length: 14 amino acids. CDR3 protein: CAAQGGGSNYGYTF. The CDR3 DNA reads as TGTGCCGCCCAAGGGGGGGGTTCTAACTATGGCTACACCTTC.

This clone has a handful of counts. The chain uses TRBV2 and TRBJ1-2, with a tentative D call TRBD1 (5 bases). Between the trimmed V and J ends, which lost 4 bases and 4 bases, there was a span of 7 bases. The CDR3 loop spans 12 amino acids. Germline loops: CDR1 SNHLY, CDR2 FYNNEI. The CDR3 is CASSGQGYGYTF. DNA of the CDR3: TGTGCCAGCAGTGGGCAGGGCTATGGCTACACCTTC.